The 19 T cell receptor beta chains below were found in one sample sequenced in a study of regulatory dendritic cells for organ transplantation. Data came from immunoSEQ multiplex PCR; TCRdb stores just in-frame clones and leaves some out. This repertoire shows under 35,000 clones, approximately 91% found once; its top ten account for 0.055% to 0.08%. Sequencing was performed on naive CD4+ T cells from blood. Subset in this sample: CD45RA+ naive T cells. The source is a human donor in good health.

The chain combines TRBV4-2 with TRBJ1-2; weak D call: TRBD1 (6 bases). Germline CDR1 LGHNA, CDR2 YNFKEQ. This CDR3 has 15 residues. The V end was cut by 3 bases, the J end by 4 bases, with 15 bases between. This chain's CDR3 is CASSQVLTGAYGYTF. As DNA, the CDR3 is TGTGCCAGCAGCCAGGTACTGACAGGAGCCTATGGCTACACCTTC.

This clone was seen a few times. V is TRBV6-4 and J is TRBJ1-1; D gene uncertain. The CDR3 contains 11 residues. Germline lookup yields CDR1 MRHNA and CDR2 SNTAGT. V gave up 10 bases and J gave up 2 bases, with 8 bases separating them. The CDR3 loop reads CANQYNTEAFF. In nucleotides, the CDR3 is TGTGCCAACCAGTACAACACTGAAGCTTTCTTT.

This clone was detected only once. The CDR3 DNA sequence: TGTGCCAGCTCACCCGTCAGGGACTATGGCTACACCTTC. Its translation: CASSPVRDYGYTF. The gene calls are TRBV18 and TRBJ1-2, with D tentatively TRBD1 (5 bases). The germline CDR1 and CDR2 sequences are KGHSH and LQKENI. The CDR3 consists of 13 residues. Trimming shortened V by 3 bases and J by 3 bases, and 8 bases separated the two germline ends.

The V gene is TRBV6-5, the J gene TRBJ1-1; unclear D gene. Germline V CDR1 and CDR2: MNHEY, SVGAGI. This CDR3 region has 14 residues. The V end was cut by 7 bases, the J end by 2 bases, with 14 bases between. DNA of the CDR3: TGTGCCAGCACCTTAGACAAGTTTAACACTGAAGCTTTCTTT. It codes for CASTLDKFNTEAFF.

CDR3 loop: CSVATGQGGYGYTF. CDR3 coding DNA: TGCAGCGTTGCGACGGGACAGGGAGGGTATGGCTACACCTTC. This chain links TRBV29-1 with TRBJ1-2; 9 nucleotides line up with TRBD1. Germline CDR1 is SQVTM and CDR2 is ANQGSEA. The junction had 8 bases not matched to a gene; V was cut back by 4 bases and J by 5 bases. The CDR3 has 14 amino acids.

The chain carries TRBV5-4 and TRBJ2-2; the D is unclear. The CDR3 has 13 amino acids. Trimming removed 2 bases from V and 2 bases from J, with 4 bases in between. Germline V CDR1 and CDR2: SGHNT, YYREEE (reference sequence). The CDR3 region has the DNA TGTGCCAGCAGCTTTGACAACACCGGGGAGCTGTTTTTT. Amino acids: CASSFDNTGELFF. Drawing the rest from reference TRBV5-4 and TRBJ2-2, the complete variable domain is ETGVTQSPTHLIKTRGQQVTLRCSSQSGHNTVSWYQQALGQGPQFIFQYYREEENGRGNFPPRFSGLQFPNYSSELNVNALELDDSALYLCASSFDNTGELFFGEGSRLTVL.

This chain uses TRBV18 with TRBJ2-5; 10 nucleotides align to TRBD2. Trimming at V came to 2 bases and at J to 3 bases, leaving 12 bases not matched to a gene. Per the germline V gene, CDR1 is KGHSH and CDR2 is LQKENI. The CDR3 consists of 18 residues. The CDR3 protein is CASSPRYSGRTKEETQYF. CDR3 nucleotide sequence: TGTGCCAGCTCACCAAGGTATAGCGGGAGGACCAAAGAAGAGACCCAGTACTTC.

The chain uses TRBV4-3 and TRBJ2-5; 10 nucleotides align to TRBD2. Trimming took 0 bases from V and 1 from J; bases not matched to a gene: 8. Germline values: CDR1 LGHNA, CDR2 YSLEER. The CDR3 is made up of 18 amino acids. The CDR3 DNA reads TGCGCCAGCAGCCAAGAAGTGGCAGGACTAGCGGTCCAAGAGACCCAGTACTTC. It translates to CASSQEVAGLAVQETQYF.

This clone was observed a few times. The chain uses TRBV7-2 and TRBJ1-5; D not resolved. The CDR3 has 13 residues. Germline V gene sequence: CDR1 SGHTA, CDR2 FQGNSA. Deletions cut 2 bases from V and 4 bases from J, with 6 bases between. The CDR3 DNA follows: TGTGCCAGCAGCTTAAACGCTAATCAGCCCCAGCATTTT. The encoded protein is CASSLNANQPQHF.

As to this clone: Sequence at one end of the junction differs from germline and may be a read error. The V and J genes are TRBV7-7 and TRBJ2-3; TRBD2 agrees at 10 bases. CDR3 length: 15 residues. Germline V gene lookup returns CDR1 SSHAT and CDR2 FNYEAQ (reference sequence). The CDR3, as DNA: TGTGCTAGCAGCTTAGCGGGGGGCCGGACAGATACGCAGTATTTT. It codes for CASSLAGGRTDTQYF.

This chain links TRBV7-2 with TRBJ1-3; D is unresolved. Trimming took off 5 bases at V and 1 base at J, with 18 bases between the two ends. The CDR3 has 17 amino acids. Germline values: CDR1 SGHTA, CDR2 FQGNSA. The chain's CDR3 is CASSPSSVGRSGNTIYF. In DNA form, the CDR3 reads TGTGCCAGCAGCCCGTCATCGGTTGGAAGGTCTGGAAACACCATATATTTT. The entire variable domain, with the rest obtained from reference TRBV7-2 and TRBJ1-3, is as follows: GAGVSQSPSNKVTEKGKDVELRCDPISGHTALYWYRQSLGQGLEFLIYFQGNSAPDKSGLPSDRFSAERTGGSVSTLTIQRTQQEDSAVYLCASSPSSVGRSGNTIYFGEGSWLTVV.

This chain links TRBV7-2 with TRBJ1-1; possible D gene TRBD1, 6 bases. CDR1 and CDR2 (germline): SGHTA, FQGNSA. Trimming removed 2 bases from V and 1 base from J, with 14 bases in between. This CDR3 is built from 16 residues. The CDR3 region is CASSLYRGGGNTEAFF. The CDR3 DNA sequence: TGTGCCAGCAGCTTATACCGCGGGGGCGGGAACACTGAAGCTTTCTTT.

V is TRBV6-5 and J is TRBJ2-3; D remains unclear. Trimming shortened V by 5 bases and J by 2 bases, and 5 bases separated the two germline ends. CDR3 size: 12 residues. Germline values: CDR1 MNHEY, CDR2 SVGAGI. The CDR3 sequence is CASSPSTDTQYF. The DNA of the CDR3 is TGTGCCAGCAGTCCATCCACAGATACGCAGTATTTT.

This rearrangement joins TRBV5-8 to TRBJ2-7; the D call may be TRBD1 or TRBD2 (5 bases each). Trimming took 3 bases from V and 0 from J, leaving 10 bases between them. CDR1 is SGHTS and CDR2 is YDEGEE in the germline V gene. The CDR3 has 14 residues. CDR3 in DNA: TGTGCCAGCAGCTGGGACGAGAGCTCCTACGAGCAGTACTTC. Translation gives CASSWDESSYEQYF.

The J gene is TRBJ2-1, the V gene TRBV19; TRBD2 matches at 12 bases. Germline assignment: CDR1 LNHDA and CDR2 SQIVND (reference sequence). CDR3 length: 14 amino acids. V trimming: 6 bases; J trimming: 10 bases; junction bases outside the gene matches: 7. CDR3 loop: CASRSTSGREEQFF. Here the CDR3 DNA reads TGTGCCAGTAGGTCGACTAGCGGGAGAGAGGAGCAGTTCTTC.

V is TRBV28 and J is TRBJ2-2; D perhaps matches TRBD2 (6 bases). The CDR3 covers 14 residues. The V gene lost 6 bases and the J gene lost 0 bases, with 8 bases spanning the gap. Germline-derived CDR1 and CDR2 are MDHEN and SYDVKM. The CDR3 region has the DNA TGTGCCAGCAGCGGAGGGTCGAACACCGGGGAGCTGTTTTTT. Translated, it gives CASSGGSNTGELFF.

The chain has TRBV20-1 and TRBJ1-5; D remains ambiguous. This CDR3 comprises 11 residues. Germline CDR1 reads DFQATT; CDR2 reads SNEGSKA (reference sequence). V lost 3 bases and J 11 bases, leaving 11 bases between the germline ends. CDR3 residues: CSASLSTTQHF. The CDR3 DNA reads TGCAGTGCTAGTCTGAGCACGACCCAGCATTTT.

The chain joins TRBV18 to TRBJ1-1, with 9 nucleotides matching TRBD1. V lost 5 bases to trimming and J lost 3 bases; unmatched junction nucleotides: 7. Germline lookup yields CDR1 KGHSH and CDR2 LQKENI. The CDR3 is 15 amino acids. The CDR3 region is CASSKPGQGDTEAFF. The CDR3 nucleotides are TGTGCCAGCTCAAAACCGGGACAGGGTGACACTGAAGCTTTCTTT.

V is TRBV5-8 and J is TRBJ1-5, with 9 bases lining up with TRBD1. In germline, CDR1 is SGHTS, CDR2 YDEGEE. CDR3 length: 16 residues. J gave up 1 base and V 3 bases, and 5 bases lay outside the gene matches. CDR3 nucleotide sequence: TGTGCCAGCAGCTCGGGACAGGGAAAGAGCAATCAGCCCCAGCATTTT. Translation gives CASSSGQGKSNQPQHF.